This T cell receptor (beta chain) was captured by sequencing in a study of shared clonotypes between healthy human individuals. The germline CDR1 and CDR2 sequences are MNHEY and SMNVEV (reference sequence). The germline V and J ends were trimmed by 0 bases and 7 bases, with 16 bases remaining between them. The CDR3 contains 15 residues. Splitting of each subset's genomic DNA was done evenly across several immunoSEQ plates. TCRdb's copy holds only in-frame clones and misses some; the assay was immunoSEQ multiplex PCR. The sample shows some 2.1 million clones, 90% to 95% of them seen only once. The receptor's source is a man aged 18-30 years in good health. This chain uses TRBV27 with TRBJ2-7, with D possibly being TRBD2 (6 bases). The sequenced sample consisted of naive CD4+ T cells sorted from blood. This sample's subset: CD45RA+ positively selected. This CDR3 is CASSLSGSHGGEQYF. The CDR3 coding sequence is TGTGCCAGCAGTTTATCTGGGTCCCATGGGGGGGAGCAGTACTTC.